This note documents a single T cell receptor beta chain sequence. What it recognizes is unknown. The V gene's germline CDR1 is MNHEY and CDR2 SVGEGT. The CDR3 runs 15 residues. The V and J ends lost 0 bases and 0 bases respectively, with 6 bases between them. The entry originates in a study of blood T cells in healthy people across ages. Staff drew around 10 milliliters of peripheral blood from each donor. Total RNA was extracted at no less than 6 micrograms per sample. The authors ran a second PCR of 7 to 11 cycles using a sample-barcoded 5' primer and a J-beta primer mix. With 12 random nucleotides, a template-switch adaptor tagged each individual cDNA molecule. MiXCR was run by TCRdb on the 5' RACE reads, yielding one entry per CDR3 protein. In the table there are approximately 700,000 distinct CDR3 sequences, 32% of which are singletons. Findings and caveats of the study: Per million T cells, the diversity of TCR beta decreased roughly linearly as age advanced.

Sequencing was done on a sample of blood. V is TRBV6-2 or TRBV6-3 and J is TRBJ2-1; no firm D call. The origin of this receptor is a woman older than 75 in good health. CDR3 DNA: TGTGCCAGCAGTTACTCTGGGGACTCCTACAATGAGCAGTTCTTC. Protein: CASSYSGDSYNEQFF.